Detailed here is one TCR beta chain. This sample stems from a study of cytotoxic CD8 clonotypes in ibrutinib-treated CLL. Profiled with immunoSEQ multiplex PCR; TCRdb holds only in-frame clones, not every one. The sample has around 76,000 clones, over 65% seen once. Germline trimming cut 6 bases from V and 0 bases from J; bases unmatched to any gene: 9. Germline CDR1 reads GTSNPN; CDR2 reads SVGIG (reference sequence). This CDR3 has 18 residues. The material sequenced was PBMCs, taken after 24 months of ibrutinib treatment. This TCR was sampled from a human donor with chronic lymphocytic leukemia. The chain carries TRBV30 and TRBJ2-1, with TRBD2 matching over 15 bases. The CDR3 protein is CACKGLAGGSGSYNEQFF. The DNA for the CDR3 is TGTGCCTGCAAAGGACTAGCGGGAGGGTCGGGCTCCTACAATGAGCAGTTCTTC.